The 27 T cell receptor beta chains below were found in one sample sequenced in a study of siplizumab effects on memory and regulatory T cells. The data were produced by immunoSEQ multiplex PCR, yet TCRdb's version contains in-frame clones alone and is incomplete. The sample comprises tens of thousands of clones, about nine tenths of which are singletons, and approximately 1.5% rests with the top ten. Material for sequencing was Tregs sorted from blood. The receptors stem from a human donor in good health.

CDR3 amino acids: CASSFSGTQETQYF. The CDR3 DNA reads TGCGCCAGCAGCTTTTCGGGGACCCAAGAGACCCAGTACTTC. V usage is TRBV5-1 and J usage is TRBJ2-5, with D possibly being TRBD1 or TRBD2 (5 bases each). In germline, CDR1 is SGHRS, CDR2 YFSETQ. The CDR3 loop spans 14 amino acids. V lost 2 bases, J lost 1 base, and 9 bases lay in between. Together with reference TRBV5-1 and TRBJ2-5, the CDR3 gives the full variable domain: KAGVTQTPRYLIKTRGQQVTLSCSPISGHRSVSWYQQTPGQGLQFLFEYFSETQRNKGNFPGRFSGRQFSNSRSEMNVSTLELGDSALYLCASSFSGTQETQYFGPGTRLLVL.

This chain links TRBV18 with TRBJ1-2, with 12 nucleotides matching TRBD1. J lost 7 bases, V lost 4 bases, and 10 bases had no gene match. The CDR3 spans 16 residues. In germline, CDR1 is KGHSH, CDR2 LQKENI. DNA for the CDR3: TGTGCCAGCTCACGGGGAGCGGGACAGGGGGCAGGTGGCTACACCTTC. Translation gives CASSRGAGQGAGGYTF.

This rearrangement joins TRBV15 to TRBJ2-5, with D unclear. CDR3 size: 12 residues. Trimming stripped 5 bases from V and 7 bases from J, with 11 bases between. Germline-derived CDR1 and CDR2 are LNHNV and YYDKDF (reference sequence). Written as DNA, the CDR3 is TGTGCCACCAGCCGCCCTTGGGGGACCCAGTACTTC. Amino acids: CATSRPWGTQYF.

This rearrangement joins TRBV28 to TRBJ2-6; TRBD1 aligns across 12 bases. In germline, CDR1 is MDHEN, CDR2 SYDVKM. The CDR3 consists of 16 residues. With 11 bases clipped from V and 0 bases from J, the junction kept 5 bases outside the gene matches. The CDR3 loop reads CALRGQGASGANVLTF. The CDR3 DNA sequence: TGTGCCCTCCGGGGACAGGGGGCCTCTGGGGCCAACGTCCTGACTTTC.

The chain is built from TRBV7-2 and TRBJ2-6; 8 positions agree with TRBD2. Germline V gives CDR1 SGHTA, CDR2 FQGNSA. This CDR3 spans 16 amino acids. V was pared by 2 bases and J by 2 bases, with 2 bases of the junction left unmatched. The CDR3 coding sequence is TGTGCCAGCAGCTTAAGCGGGGGAACTGGGGCCAACGTCCTGACTTTC. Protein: CASSLSGGTGANVLTF.

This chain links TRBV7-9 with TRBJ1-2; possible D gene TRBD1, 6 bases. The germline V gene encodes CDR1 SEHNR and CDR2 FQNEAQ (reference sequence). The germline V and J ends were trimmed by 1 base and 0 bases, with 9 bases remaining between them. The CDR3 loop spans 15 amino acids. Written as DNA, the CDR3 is TGTGCCAGCAGCTTAGTAGGGGGGGCTAACTATGGCTACACCTTC. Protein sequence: CASSLVGGANYGYTF.

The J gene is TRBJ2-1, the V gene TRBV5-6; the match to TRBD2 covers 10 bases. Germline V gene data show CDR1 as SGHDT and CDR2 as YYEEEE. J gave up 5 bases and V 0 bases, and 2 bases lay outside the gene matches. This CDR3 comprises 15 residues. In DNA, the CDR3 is TGTGCCAGCAGCTTGGAAGCGGGGGGGAACAATGAGCAGTTCTTC. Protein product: CASSLEAGGNNEQFF.

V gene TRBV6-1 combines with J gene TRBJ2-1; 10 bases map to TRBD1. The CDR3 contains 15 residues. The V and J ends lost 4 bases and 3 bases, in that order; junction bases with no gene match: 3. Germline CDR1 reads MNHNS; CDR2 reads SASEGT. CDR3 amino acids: CASSAWTGGYNEQFF. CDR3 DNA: TGTGCCAGCAGTGCTTGGACAGGGGGCTACAATGAGCAGTTCTTC.

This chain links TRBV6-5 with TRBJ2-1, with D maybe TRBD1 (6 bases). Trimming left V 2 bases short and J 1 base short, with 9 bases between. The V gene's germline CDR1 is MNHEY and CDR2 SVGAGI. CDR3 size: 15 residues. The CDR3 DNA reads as TGTGCCAGCAGTTACAGGGGGATTTCCTACAATGAGCAGTTCTTC. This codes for CASSYRGISYNEQFF.

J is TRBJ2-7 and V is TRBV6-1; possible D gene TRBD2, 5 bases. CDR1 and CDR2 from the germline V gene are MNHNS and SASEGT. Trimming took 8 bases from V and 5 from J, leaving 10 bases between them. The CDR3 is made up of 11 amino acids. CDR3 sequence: CASEGFHEQYF. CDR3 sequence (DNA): TGTGCCAGCGAGGGTTTCCACGAGCAGTACTTC.

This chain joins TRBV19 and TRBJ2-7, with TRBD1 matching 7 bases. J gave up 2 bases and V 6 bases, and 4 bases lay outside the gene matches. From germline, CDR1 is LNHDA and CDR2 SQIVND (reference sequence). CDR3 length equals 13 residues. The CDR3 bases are TGTGCCAGTAGCCGGGACAGCCCCTACGAGCAGTACTTC. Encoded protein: CASSRDSPYEQYF.

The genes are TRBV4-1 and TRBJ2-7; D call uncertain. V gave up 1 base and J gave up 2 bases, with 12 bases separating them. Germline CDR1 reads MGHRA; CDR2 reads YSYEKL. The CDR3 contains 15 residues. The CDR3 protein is CASSQGVFPTYEQYF. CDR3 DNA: TGCGCCAGCAGCCAAGGGGTTTTCCCCACCTACGAGCAGTACTTC.

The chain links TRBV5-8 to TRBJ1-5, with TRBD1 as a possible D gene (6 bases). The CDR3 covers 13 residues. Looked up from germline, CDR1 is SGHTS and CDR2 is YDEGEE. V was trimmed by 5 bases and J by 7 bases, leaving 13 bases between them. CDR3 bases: TGTGCCAGCAGACTCGGACAGACCCAGCCCCAGCATTTT. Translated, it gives CASRLGQTQPQHF.

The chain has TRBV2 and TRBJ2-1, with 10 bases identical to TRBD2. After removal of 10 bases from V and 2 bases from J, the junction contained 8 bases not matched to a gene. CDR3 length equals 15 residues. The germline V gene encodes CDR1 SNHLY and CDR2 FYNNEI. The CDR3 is CATKAGGQTYNEQFF. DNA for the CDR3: TGTGCCACCAAAGCGGGGGGGCAGACCTACAATGAGCAGTTCTTC.

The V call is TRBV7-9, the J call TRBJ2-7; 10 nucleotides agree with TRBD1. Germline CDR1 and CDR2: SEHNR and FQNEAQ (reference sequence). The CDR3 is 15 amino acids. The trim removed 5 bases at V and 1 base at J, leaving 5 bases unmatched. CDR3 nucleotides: TGTGCCAGCAGCCCCGGACAGGGGGTATCCTACGAGCAGTACTTC. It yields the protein CASSPGQGVSYEQYF.

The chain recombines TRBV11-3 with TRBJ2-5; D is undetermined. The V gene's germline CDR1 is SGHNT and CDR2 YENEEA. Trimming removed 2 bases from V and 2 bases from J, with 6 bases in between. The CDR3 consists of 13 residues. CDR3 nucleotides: TGTGCCAGCAGCTTATATTTACAAGAGACCCAGTACTTC. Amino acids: CASSLYLQETQYF.

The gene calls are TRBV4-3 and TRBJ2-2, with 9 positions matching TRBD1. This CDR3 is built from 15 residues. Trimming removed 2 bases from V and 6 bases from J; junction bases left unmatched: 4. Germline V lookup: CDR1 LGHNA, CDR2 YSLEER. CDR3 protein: CASSQWDREAGELFF. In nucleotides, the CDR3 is TGCGCCAGCAGCCAATGGGACAGGGAAGCCGGGGAGCTGTTTTTT.

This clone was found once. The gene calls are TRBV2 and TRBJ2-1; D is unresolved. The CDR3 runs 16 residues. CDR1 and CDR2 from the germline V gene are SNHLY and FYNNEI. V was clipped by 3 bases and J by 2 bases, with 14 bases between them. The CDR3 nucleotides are TGTGCCAGCAGTGAGGAGTGGGTTATTGCCTACAATGAGCAGTTCTTC. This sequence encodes CASSEEWVIAYNEQFF.

CDR3 sequence reads: CASSLVPFSGEQYF. The CDR3 DNA reads as TGCGCCAGCAGCTTGGTGCCTTTTTCAGGCGAGCAGTACTTC. The chain joins TRBV5-1 to TRBJ2-7; D is unresolved. Per germline, CDR1 SGHRS and CDR2 YFSETQ. The ends were cut back, 0 bases at V and 6 bases at J, with 13 bases in the middle. The length of the CDR3 is 14 residues.

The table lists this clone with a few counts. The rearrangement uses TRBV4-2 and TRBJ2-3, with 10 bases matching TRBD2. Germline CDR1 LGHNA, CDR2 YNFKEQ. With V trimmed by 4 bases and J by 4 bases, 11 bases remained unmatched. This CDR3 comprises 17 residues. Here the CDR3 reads CASSRTQRGGGADTQYF. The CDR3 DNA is TGTGCCAGCAGCCGAACCCAGCGGGGGGGCGGAGCAGATACGCAGTATTTT.

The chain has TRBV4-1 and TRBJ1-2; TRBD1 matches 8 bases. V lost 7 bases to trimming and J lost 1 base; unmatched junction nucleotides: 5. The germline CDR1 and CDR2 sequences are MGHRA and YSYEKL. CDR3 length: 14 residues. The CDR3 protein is CASNPTGDNYGYTF. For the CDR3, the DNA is TGCGCCAGCAACCCGACAGGGGATAACTATGGCTACACCTTC.

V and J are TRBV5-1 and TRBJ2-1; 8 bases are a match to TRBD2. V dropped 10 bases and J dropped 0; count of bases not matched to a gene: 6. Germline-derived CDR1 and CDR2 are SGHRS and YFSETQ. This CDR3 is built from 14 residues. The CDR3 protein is CASATSGSYNEQFF. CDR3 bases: TGCGCCTCAGCCACTAGCGGCTCCTACAATGAGCAGTTCTTC.

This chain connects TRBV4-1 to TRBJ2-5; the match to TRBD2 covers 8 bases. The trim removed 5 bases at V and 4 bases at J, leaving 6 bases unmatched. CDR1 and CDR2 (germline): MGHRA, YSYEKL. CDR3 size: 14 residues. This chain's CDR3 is CASSYGGAIETQYF. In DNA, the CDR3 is TGCGCCAGCAGCTACGGGGGGGCCATAGAGACCCAGTACTTC.

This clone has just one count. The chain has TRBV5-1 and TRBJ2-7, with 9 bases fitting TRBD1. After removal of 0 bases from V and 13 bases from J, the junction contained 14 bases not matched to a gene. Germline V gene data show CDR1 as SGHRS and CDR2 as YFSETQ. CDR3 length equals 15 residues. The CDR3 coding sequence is TGCGCCAGCAGCTTGGCACCCGGGACAGGGAATCCCAGTTACTTC. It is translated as CASSLAPGTGNPSYF.

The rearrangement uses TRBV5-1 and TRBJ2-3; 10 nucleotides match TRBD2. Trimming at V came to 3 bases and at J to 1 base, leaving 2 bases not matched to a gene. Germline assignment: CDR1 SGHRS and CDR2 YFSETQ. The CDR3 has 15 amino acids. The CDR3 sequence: CASSSLAGGTDTQYF. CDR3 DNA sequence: TGCGCCAGCAGCTCTCTAGCGGGGGGCACAGATACGCAGTATTTT. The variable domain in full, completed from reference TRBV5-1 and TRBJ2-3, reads KAGVTQTPRYLIKTRGQQVTLSCSPISGHRSVSWYQQTPGQGLQFLFEYFSETQRNKGNFPGRFSGRQFSNSRSEMNVSTLELGDSALYLCASSSLAGGTDTQYFGPGTRLTVL.

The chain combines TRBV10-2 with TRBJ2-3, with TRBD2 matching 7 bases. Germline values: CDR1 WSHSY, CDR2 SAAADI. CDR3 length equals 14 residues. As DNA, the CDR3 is TGCGCGACGGGAGGCGCGGGCTTCAAAGGTACGCAGTATTTT. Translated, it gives CATGGAGFKGTQYF.

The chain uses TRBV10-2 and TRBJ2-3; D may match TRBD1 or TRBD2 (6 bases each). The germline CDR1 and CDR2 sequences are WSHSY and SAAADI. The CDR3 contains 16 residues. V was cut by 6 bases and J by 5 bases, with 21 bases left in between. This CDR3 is CASSGQMGGMGDTQYF. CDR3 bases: TGCGCCAGCAGCGGACAAATGGGGGGCATGGGAGATACGCAGTATTTT.